These 19 T cell receptor beta chains originate from one sample sequenced in a study of blood T cell repertoires in COVID-19. Method: immunoSEQ multiplex PCR; TCRdb's copy keeps in-frame clones and lacks some. The sample includes about 240,000 clones, 80% to 90% of them seen just once. Sequencing was performed on peripheral blood. These receptors originate from a man aged 50-59 years with acute or convalescent COVID-19.

The chain uses TRBV5-1 and TRBJ2-7; 14 bases map to TRBD2. The germline V gene has CDR1 SGHRS and CDR2 YFSETQ. V was pared by 4 bases and J by 2 bases, with 5 bases of the junction left unmatched. CDR3 length: 16 residues. The CDR3 is CASSPGLAGEPYEQYF. The CDR3, as DNA: TGCGCCAGCAGCCCGGGACTAGCGGGGGAACCCTACGAGCAGTACTTC.

V and J are TRBV6-5 and TRBJ2-7; 9 bases agree with TRBD1. This CDR3 has 14 residues. Germline V gene sequence: CDR1 MNHEY, CDR2 SVGAGI. Trimming at V came to 6 bases and at J to 6 bases, leaving 9 bases not matched to a gene. The CDR3 DNA is TGTGCCAGCAGACCGGGACAGGGTGACATCGAGCAGTACTTC. Residues: CASRPGQGDIEQYF.

This clone was detected only a few times. This chain connects TRBV9 to TRBJ1-1, with TRBD1 matching over 7 bases. The CDR3 has 13 residues. V lost 0 bases and J lost 8; bases outside the gene matches: 4. The germline V gene has CDR1 SGDLS and CDR2 YYNGEE. The CDR3 region has the DNA TGTGCCAGCAGCGTAGCTGGACAGGCCGAAGCTTTCTTT. Its protein product is CASSVAGQAEAFF.

The chain is built from TRBV30 and TRBJ1-1; perhaps TRBD1 as D (6 bases). Trimming left V 2 bases short and J 1 base short, with 17 bases between. The CDR3 is 16 amino acids. Germline-derived CDR1 and CDR2 are GTSNPN and SVGIG (reference sequence). The chain's CDR3 is CAWSPRQAQWNTEAFF. The CDR3 bases are TGTGCCTGGAGTCCCCGACAGGCCCAATGGAACACTGAAGCTTTCTTT.

The chain joins TRBV7-2 to TRBJ1-1, with TRBD1 as a possible D gene (6 bases). Germline-derived CDR1 and CDR2 are SGHTA and FQGNSA. CDR3 size: 14 residues. V was pared by 8 bases and J by 0 bases, with 13 bases between. The DNA of the CDR3 is TGTGCCAGCGCTTTCAGGGGCCTGAACACTGAAGCTTTCTTT. The encoded protein is CASAFRGLNTEAFF.

The rearrangement joins TRBV7-9 to TRBJ2-5, with no clear D. In germline, CDR1 is SEHNR, CDR2 FQNEAQ (reference sequence). The CDR3 is made up of 14 amino acids. V lost 1 base to trimming and J lost 5 bases, with 11 bases between them. The chain's CDR3 is CASSLVPKWETQYF. Here the CDR3 DNA reads TGTGCCAGCAGCTTAGTTCCTAAGTGGGAGACCCAGTACTTC.

The chain employs TRBV5-4 and TRBJ1-1; tentative D call: TRBD1 (6 bases). This CDR3 is built from 16 residues. CDR1 SGHNT and CDR2 YYREEE come from the germline V gene (reference sequence). The V end was cut by 3 bases, the J end by 6 bases, with 21 bases between. Here the CDR3 reads CASSSTGLGRQAEAFF. The CDR3 DNA is TGTGCCAGCAGCTCAACAGGGCTCGGACGCCAGGCTGAAGCTTTCTTT.

The CDR3 here is CASSLDSSGNEQFF. The CDR3, as DNA: TGTGCCAGCTCACTAGACTCGTCGGGGAATGAGCAGTTCTTC. The chain links TRBV18 to TRBJ2-1, with a weak D call TRBD2 (5 bases). V was pared by 4 bases and J by 7 bases, with 14 bases between. This CDR3 has 14 amino acids. CDR1 is KGHSH and CDR2 is LQKENI in the germline V gene.

CDR3 sequence (DNA): TGTGCCAGCAGTTTCGGGACAGGGCCTGGAAACACCATATATTTT. Translation gives CASSFGTGPGNTIYF. The genes are TRBV27 and TRBJ1-3; 9 bases are shared with TRBD1. The ends lost 3 bases at V and 2 bases at J; junction bases unmatched: 2. The CDR3 has 15 amino acids. From germline, CDR1 is MNHEY and CDR2 SMNVEV (reference sequence).

The chain carries TRBV25-1 and TRBJ1-1; TRBD1 is a possible D gene (6 bases). Trimming shortened V by 1 base and J by 1 base, and 13 bases separated the two germline ends. From germline, CDR1 is MGHDK and CDR2 SYGVNS. The CDR3 length is 16 residues. In DNA, the CDR3 is TGTGCCAGCAGTGAATGGGGAAGGGGGACGAACACTGAAGCTTTCTTT. Protein: CASSEWGRGTNTEAFF.

This chain uses TRBV24-1 with TRBJ2-2; D call uncertain. The V end lost 3 bases, the J end lost 5 bases, and 9 bases lay between the germline ends. The germline V gene encodes CDR1 KGHDR and CDR2 SFDVKD. This CDR3 spans 14 amino acids. CDR3 sequence (DNA): TGTGCCACCAGTGATCGGAGAGGTACCGGGGAGCTGTTTTTT. Protein product: CATSDRRGTGELFF.

This rearrangement joins TRBV30 to TRBJ1-2; a weak D match, TRBD1 (6 bases). Germline CDR1 is GTSNPN and CDR2 is SVGIG (reference sequence). This CDR3 spans 11 amino acids. V lost 0 bases and J lost 8, with 7 bases in between. The CDR3 is CAWSVRGGYTF. The DNA of the CDR3 is TGTGCCTGGAGTGTAAGGGGGGGCTACACCTTC.

The chain carries TRBV7-9 and TRBJ2-7; no firm D call. V lost 5 bases and J 6 bases, leaving 17 bases between the germline ends. Germline assignment: CDR1 SEHNR and CDR2 FQNEAQ (reference sequence). This CDR3 comprises 14 residues. CDR3 nucleotide sequence: TGTGCCAGCAGCCCGGATCTAGAGGTGGGCGAGCAGTACTTC. The encoded protein is CASSPDLEVGEQYF.

V gene TRBV12-3 or TRBV12-4 combines with J gene TRBJ1-1; D gene uncertain. This CDR3 has 12 residues. V lost 6 bases and J lost 3, with 8 bases in between. The CDR3 here is CASSERDTEAFF. The CDR3 nucleotides read TGTGCCAGCAGCGAACGGGACACTGAAGCTTTCTTT.

This clone was detected once. V gene TRBV10-3 combines with J gene TRBJ2-7, with D perhaps matching TRBD2 (6 bases). Trimming took 0 bases from V and 6 from J, leaving 12 bases between them. Germline loops: CDR1 ENHRY, CDR2 SYGVKD. CDR3 length: 14 amino acids. CDR3 DNA sequence: TGTGCCATCAGTGAGTCTTCAGGAGGGTTCGAGCAGTACTTC. Protein: CAISESSGGFEQYF.

The chain employs TRBV6-4 and TRBJ2-2; 8 bases align to TRBD1. The CDR3 consists of 15 residues. Germline V gene lookup returns CDR1 MRHNA and CDR2 SNTAGT. Trimming took 6 bases from V and 3 from J; bases not matched to a gene: 6. CDR3 region: CASRATGGDTGELFF. The CDR3 bases are TGTGCCAGCAGGGCCACAGGGGGTGACACCGGGGAGCTGTTTTTT.

The chain employs TRBV27 and TRBJ1-2; 7 bases are shared with TRBD1. Germline CDR1 is MNHEY and CDR2 is SMNVEV (reference sequence). The CDR3 totals 15 residues. V lost 5 bases, J lost 6 bases, and 12 bases stayed unmatched. The CDR3 DNA is TGTGCCAGCAGTAAAAGACAGGGAGGCGAAGATGGCTACACCTTC. Amino acid sequence: CASSKRQGGEDGYTF.

The chain recombines TRBV7-3 with TRBJ2-1; 13 bases line up with TRBD2. This CDR3 comprises 15 residues. Looked up from germline, CDR1 is SGHTA and CDR2 is FQGTGA. With 5 bases clipped from V and 10 bases from J, the junction kept 8 bases outside the gene matches. CDR3 protein: CASSGTSGASGEQFF. The CDR3 DNA reads TGTGCCAGCAGCGGGACTAGCGGGGCCAGCGGGGAGCAGTTCTTC. The complete variable domain, with remaining parts taken from reference TRBV7-3 and TRBJ2-1, reads GAGVSQTPSNKVTEKGKYVELRCDPISGHTALYWYRQSLGQGPEFLIYFQGTGAADDSGLPNDRFFAVRPEGSVSTLKIQRTERGDSAVYLCASSGTSGASGEQFFGPGTRLTVL.

In DNA, the CDR3 is TGTGCCAGCAGGGTAACAGCCGGCGATACGCAGTATTTT. This gives the protein CASRVTAGDTQYF. The rearrangement links TRBV6-5 to TRBJ2-3; no clear D gene. There are 13 residues in the CDR3. Trimming took 6 bases from V and 6 from J, leaving 13 bases between them. Per the germline V gene, CDR1 is MNHEY and CDR2 is SVGAGI.